Listed below are T cell receptor beta chains from one sample, sequenced in a study of technical replicates of blood from a few donors. Some clones are missing from TCRdb's copy, which holds only in-frame ones; the method was immunoSEQ multiplex PCR. The data contain around 70,000 clones, around 94% of them singletons. The specimen was T cells isolated from PBMCs. These receptors were taken from a human donor in good health. The CDR3 runs from the conserved cysteine through the conserved F or W. Each record gives: D gene, V gene, J gene, clone size, CDR3 DNA, CDR3 protein. D genes are given only for firm matches. Clone size is shown for a subset of rows, as once, few, many or a class of expanded clone.

d_call: .
v_call: TRBV5-8
j_call: TRBJ2-3
clone_size: once
cdr3_nt: TGTGCCAGCAGCAGGGGCACCTCTAGCACAGATACGCAGTATTTT
cdr3_aa: CASSRGTSSTDTQYF

d_call: TRBD2
v_call: TRBV29-1
j_call: TRBJ2-5
clone_size: .
cdr3_nt: TGCAGCGTTGTTGGAGCGGGAGGCCTTATGGAGACCCAGTACTTC
cdr3_aa: CSVVGAGGLMETQYF

d_call: .
v_call: TRBV27
j_call: TRBJ2-1
clone_size: .
cdr3_nt: TGTGCCAGCAGTCCCCTCACACGTTCCAGCTCCTACAATGAGCAGTTCTTC
cdr3_aa: CASSPLTRSSSYNEQFF

d_call: .
v_call: TRBV4-1
j_call: TRBJ2-5
clone_size: .
cdr3_nt: TGCGCCAGCAGCCATCAGGGTGTAGGAGAGACCCAGTACTTC
cdr3_aa: CASSHQGVGETQYF

d_call: TRBD2
v_call: TRBV5-1
j_call: TRBJ2-5
clone_size: .
cdr3_nt: TGCGCCAGCAGCTTGGGTGCTAGCGGGATACAAGAGACCCAGTACTTC
cdr3_aa: CASSLGASGIQETQYF

d_call: .
v_call: TRBV7-2
j_call: TRBJ2-7
clone_size: .
cdr3_nt: TGTGCCAGCGGGAGCTACGAGCAGTACTTC
cdr3_aa: CASGSYEQYF

d_call: .
v_call: TRBV7-3
j_call: TRBJ2-2
clone_size: .
cdr3_nt: TGTGCCAGCAGCTTCAAGTCCGGTGCGGGAACCGGGGAGCTGTTTTTT
cdr3_aa: CASSFKSGAGTGELFF

d_call: .
v_call: TRBV5-6
j_call: TRBJ2-1
clone_size: .
cdr3_nt: TGTGCCAGCAGTCGCCGGGGAATCTTCAATGAGCAGTTCTTC
cdr3_aa: CASSRRGIFNEQFF

d_call: TRBD1
v_call: TRBV4-1
j_call: TRBJ2-7
clone_size: .
cdr3_nt: TGCGCCAGCAGCGACAGGGTACAATACGAGCAGTACTTC
cdr3_aa: CASSDRVQYEQYF

d_call: .
v_call: TRBV7-9
j_call: TRBJ2-5
clone_size: .
cdr3_nt: TGTGCCAGCAGCTTAGGACTTACGGAGGGAGAGACCCAGTACTTC
cdr3_aa: CASSLGLTEGETQYF

d_call: .
v_call: TRBV15
j_call: TRBJ2-6
clone_size: .
cdr3_nt: TGTGCCACCAGCACCCGTATTTTGGGGGCCAACGTCCTGACTTTC
cdr3_aa: CATSTRILGANVLTF

d_call: .
v_call: TRBV5-1
j_call: TRBJ1-2
clone_size: .
cdr3_nt: TGCGCCAGCAGCTTGCTCGGGTGGCCGGACTATGGCTACACCTTC
cdr3_aa: CASSLLGWPDYGYTF

d_call: TRBD1
v_call: TRBV23-1
j_call: TRBJ1-1
clone_size: .
cdr3_nt: TGCGCCAGCAGTACTTACAATACCCTCAGGGGGAAAGCTTTCTTT
cdr3_aa: CASSTYNTLRGKAFF

d_call: TRBD1
v_call: TRBV7-9
j_call: TRBJ2-3
clone_size: .
cdr3_nt: TGTGCCAGCAGCCGGACAGGGGATGGAGTTAACACAGATACGCAGTATTTT
cdr3_aa: CASSRTGDGVNTDTQYF

d_call: TRBD2
v_call: TRBV29-1
j_call: TRBJ2-7
clone_size: .
cdr3_nt: TGCAGCGTTGTACTAGCGGGAGTCTACGAGCAGTACTTC
cdr3_aa: CSVVLAGVYEQYF

d_call: TRBD2
v_call: TRBV29-1
j_call: TRBJ2-1
clone_size: .
cdr3_nt: TGCAGCGTTTGGACTAGCGGGAGCGATGAGCAGTTCTTC
cdr3_aa: CSVWTSGSDEQFF

d_call: TRBD2
v_call: TRBV19
j_call: TRBJ2-1
clone_size: .
cdr3_nt: TGTGCCAGTAGTAAGACTAGCGGGGCTAATGAGCAGTTCTTC
cdr3_aa: CASSKTSGANEQFF

d_call: TRBD2
v_call: TRBV7-2
j_call: TRBJ2-7
clone_size: few
cdr3_nt: TGTGCCAGCAGCTCGAATGGACTAGCGGGAGGAAATACCTACGAGCAGTACTTC
cdr3_aa: CASSSNGLAGGNTYEQYF

d_call: TRBD2
v_call: TRBV7-8
j_call: TRBJ2-1
clone_size: once
cdr3_nt: TGTGCCAGCAGCCGGGGACTAGCGGGCAGCTCCTACAATGAGCAGTTCTTC
cdr3_aa: CASSRGLAGSSYNEQFF

d_call: TRBD1
v_call: TRBV4-2
j_call: TRBJ2-3
clone_size: .
cdr3_nt: TGTGCCAGCAGCCAAGACCGTGATATAACAGGGGCTGATACGCAGTATTTT
cdr3_aa: CASSQDRDITGADTQYF

d_call: TRBD2
v_call: TRBV6-5
j_call: TRBJ2-1
clone_size: .
cdr3_nt: TGTGCCAGCAGTTACGTAGCGGGAGAGACGAATGAGCAGTTCTTC
cdr3_aa: CASSYVAGETNEQFF

d_call: .
v_call: TRBV30
j_call: TRBJ1-1
clone_size: few
cdr3_nt: TGTGCCTGGAGTGATGGAGTTAACACTGAAGCTTTCTTT
cdr3_aa: CAWSDGVNTEAFF

d_call: .
v_call: TRBV7-3
j_call: TRBJ2-2
clone_size: once
cdr3_nt: TGTGCCAGCAGCTTCTTCCTAGCGAGCGGGACCGGGGAGCTGTTTTTT
cdr3_aa: CASSFFLASGTGELFF

d_call: .
v_call: TRBV30
j_call: TRBJ2-2
clone_size: .
cdr3_nt: TGTGCCTGTTTCCTGCGGGGGAACACCGGGGAGCTGTTTTTT
cdr3_aa: CACFLRGNTGELFF

d_call: TRBD1
v_call: TRBV7-9
j_call: TRBJ1-3
clone_size: .
cdr3_nt: TGTGCCAGCAGCCTCGGGACAGGGCGCGGAAACACCATATATTTT
cdr3_aa: CASSLGTGRGNTIYF

d_call: TRBD1
v_call: TRBV10-2
j_call: TRBJ2-7
clone_size: .
cdr3_nt: TGCGCCAGCAGTGGGGACAGGTTCTACGAGCAGTACTTC
cdr3_aa: CASSGDRFYEQYF

d_call: .
v_call: TRBV19
j_call: TRBJ1-1
clone_size: .
cdr3_nt: TGTGCCAGTAGTTACCGGGAAATGAACACTGAAGCTTTCTTT
cdr3_aa: CASSYREMNTEAFF

d_call: TRBD1
v_call: TRBV5-1
j_call: TRBJ2-3
clone_size: .
cdr3_nt: TGCGCCAGCAGCTTCTGGGGACAGGGCGCAGATACGCAGTATTTT
cdr3_aa: CASSFWGQGADTQYF

d_call: .
v_call: TRBV29-1
j_call: TRBJ1-3
clone_size: .
cdr3_nt: TGCAGCGTGAAACAGACCTCTGGAAACACCATATATTTT
cdr3_aa: CSVKQTSGNTIYF

d_call: .
v_call: TRBV29-1
j_call: TRBJ2-3
clone_size: once
cdr3_nt: TGCAGTACGCGGACAAACCCCCAGTTGCTTCGATCTACGCAGTATTTT
cdr3_aa: CSTRTNPQLLRSTQYF

d_call: .
v_call: TRBV9
j_call: TRBJ1-1
clone_size: once
cdr3_nt: TGTGCCAGCAGCGGGCTCACAGCCAGGGATACGAGAGCTTTCTTT
cdr3_aa: CASSGLTARDTRAFF

d_call: TRBD1
v_call: TRBV6-5
j_call: TRBJ1-4
clone_size: .
cdr3_nt: TGTGCCAGCAGTTACTCGGGACAGGGGGCTCGGGAAAAACTGTTTTTT
cdr3_aa: CASSYSGQGAREKLFF

d_call: .
v_call: TRBV6-5
j_call: TRBJ1-4
clone_size: .
cdr3_nt: TGTGCCAGCAGTTGGGCCGCAACTAATGAAAAACTGTTTTTT
cdr3_aa: CASSWAATNEKLFF

d_call: .
v_call: TRBV15
j_call: TRBJ1-1
clone_size: .
cdr3_nt: TGTGCCACCACCCCACCTGGGCCGCACGCTTTCTTT
cdr3_aa: CATTPPGPHAFF

d_call: .
v_call: TRBV9
j_call: TRBJ2-2
clone_size: .
cdr3_nt: TGTGCCAGCAGGGCAGGGGACACCGGGGAGCTGTTTTTT
cdr3_aa: CASRAGDTGELFF

d_call: TRBD1
v_call: TRBV29-1
j_call: TRBJ1-5
clone_size: .
cdr3_nt: TGCAGCGTTGGGACAGGCTTTAGCAATCAGCCCCAGCATTTT
cdr3_aa: CSVGTGFSNQPQHF

d_call: TRBD1
v_call: TRBV5-1
j_call: TRBJ1-1
clone_size: .
cdr3_nt: TGCGCCAGCAGCTCACAGGGGAGCACTGAAGCTTTCTTT
cdr3_aa: CASSSQGSTEAFF

d_call: TRBD2
v_call: TRBV18
j_call: TRBJ2-5
clone_size: .
cdr3_nt: TGTGCCAGCTCACAAACGGGACTAGCGGGCGGCGAGACCCAGTACTTC
cdr3_aa: CASSQTGLAGGETQYF

d_call: TRBD1
v_call: TRBV18
j_call: TRBJ2-7
clone_size: .
cdr3_nt: TGTGCCAGCTCACAGCCGGGACAGGGGCCCCCGAGGCAGTACTTC
cdr3_aa: CASSQPGQGPPRQYF

d_call: .
v_call: TRBV10-3
j_call: TRBJ1-5
clone_size: .
cdr3_nt: TGTGCCATCAGTGAGTCTCCTCAGAGCAATCAGCCCCAGCATTTT
cdr3_aa: CAISESPQSNQPQHF

d_call: .
v_call: TRBV30
j_call: TRBJ2-1
clone_size: .
cdr3_nt: TGTGCCTGGACTAGGCTAGCGAGAAACAATGAGCAGTTCTTC
cdr3_aa: CAWTRLARNNEQFF

d_call: .
v_call: TRBV10-2
j_call: TRBJ1-1
clone_size: .
cdr3_nt: TGCGCCAGCAGCGGACTGAATTATGGGGACACTGAAGCTTTCTTT
cdr3_aa: CASSGLNYGDTEAFF

d_call: TRBD1
v_call: TRBV10-3
j_call: TRBJ2-5
clone_size: .
cdr3_nt: TGTGCCATCAGGGCAGGACAGGGGTACCAAGAGACCCAGTACTTC
cdr3_aa: CAIRAGQGYQETQYF

d_call: TRBD1
v_call: TRBV28
j_call: TRBJ1-5
clone_size: .
cdr3_nt: TGTGCCAGCAGCCCCGACAGGGATAGCAATCAGCCCCAGCATTTT
cdr3_aa: CASSPDRDSNQPQHF

d_call: TRBD1
v_call: TRBV28
j_call: TRBJ2-3
clone_size: .
cdr3_nt: TGTGCCAGCCGGGACAGCCGCACAGATACGCAGTATTTT
cdr3_aa: CASRDSRTDTQYF

d_call: .
v_call: TRBV28
j_call: TRBJ2-7
clone_size: .
cdr3_nt: TGTGCCAGCAGTTTGGAGGCCGGGACTTCCTCACGGGAGCAGTACTTC
cdr3_aa: CASSLEAGTSSREQYF

d_call: .
v_call: TRBV6-6
j_call: TRBJ1-1
clone_size: .
cdr3_nt: TGTGCCAGCAGTTACAACATGTTCACTGAAGCTTTCTTT
cdr3_aa: CASSYNMFTEAFF

d_call: .
v_call: TRBV9
j_call: TRBJ2-2
clone_size: once
cdr3_nt: TGTGCCAGCAGCGTAGGAATTTCGGGGAACACCGGGGAGCTGTTTTTT
cdr3_aa: CASSVGISGNTGELFF

d_call: .
v_call: TRBV4-1
j_call: TRBJ2-3
clone_size: .
cdr3_nt: TGCGCCAGCAGCCGCGGAGATACGCAGTATTTT
cdr3_aa: CASSRGDTQYF

d_call: .
v_call: TRBV2
j_call: TRBJ1-1
clone_size: .
cdr3_nt: TGTGCCAGCAGTGAAGCAGCGAGGGCTGAAGCTTTCTTT
cdr3_aa: CASSEAARAEAFF

d_call: .
v_call: TRBV5-1
j_call: TRBJ2-7
clone_size: .
cdr3_nt: TGCGCCAGCAGCTTGGTACGGGGGGAGCAGTACTTC
cdr3_aa: CASSLVRGEQYF

d_call: TRBD1
v_call: TRBV27
j_call: TRBJ1-2
clone_size: .
cdr3_nt: TGTGCCAGCAGTTGGGGCAGGGGGTCCGTCAACTATGGCTACACCTTC
cdr3_aa: CASSWGRGSVNYGYTF

d_call: .
v_call: TRBV2
j_call: TRBJ2-3
clone_size: few
cdr3_nt: TGTGCCAGCAGTAGGGTGGGAGTGGACACAGATACGCAGTATTTT
cdr3_aa: CASSRVGVDTDTQYF

d_call: .
v_call: TRBV7-3
j_call: TRBJ1-3
clone_size: .
cdr3_nt: TGTGCCAGCAGGGGGCAAGGAAACACCATATATTTT
cdr3_aa: CASRGQGNTIYF